The 5 T cell receptor beta chains below were found in one sample sequenced in a study of cytomegalovirus exposure and HLA in healthy donors. A multiplex PCR was run with 60 Vbeta primers and 13 Jbeta primers. Libraries were prepared by immunoSEQ multiplex PCR; TCRdb keeps only in-frame clonotypes and omits some of them. This sample has under 200,000 clones, with roughly 76% found just once. The sample was PBMCs. The receptors here all came from a woman aged 50 to 60 in good health and CMV-seronegative.

The rearrangement uses TRBV30 and TRBJ2-1; D not certain. V lost 2 bases, J lost 8 bases, and 7 bases lay in between. Per germline, CDR1 GTSNPN and CDR2 SVGIG (reference sequence). The length of the CDR3 is 11 residues. CDR3 nucleotides: TGTGCCTGGAGTCCTGGGCATGAGCAGTTCTTC. Translated: CAWSPGHEQFF.

The rearrangement links TRBV18 to TRBJ2-1, with 7 nucleotides matching TRBD2. J lost 15 bases, V lost 2 bases, and 7 bases had no gene match. Germline V lookup: CDR1 KGHSH, CDR2 LQKENI. The length of the CDR3 is 12 residues. CDR3 sequence reads: CASSPTREGSFF. CDR3 DNA sequence: TGTGCCAGCTCACCAACCAGGGAGGGGTCGTTCTTC.

There are a few counts of this clone. The V gene is TRBV13, the J gene TRBJ1-1; D remains unclear. Germline values: CDR1 PRHDT, CDR2 FYEKMQ (reference sequence). The CDR3 totals 17 residues. V gave up 5 bases and J gave up 4 bases, with 23 bases separating them. Here the CDR3 reads CASSAPKPGFSSTEAFF. DNA for the CDR3: TGTGCCAGCAGCGCCCCTAAGCCGGGATTTTCAAGCACTGAAGCTTTCTTT.

This clone was recorded once. The chain uses TRBV10-3 and TRBJ1-4, with 7 bases aligning to TRBD1. V shed 6 bases, J shed 7 bases, and the junction held 8 bases outside the gene matches. Germline CDR1 and CDR2: ENHRY and SYGVKD. The CDR3 consists of 14 residues. The CDR3 sequence is CAISPGTDFEKLFF. The CDR3 DNA reads as TGTGCCATCAGCCCCGGGACAGACTTTGAAAAACTGTTTTTT.

The rearrangement joins TRBV5-4 to TRBJ2-7; D is possibly TRBD1 (5 bases). The CDR3 covers 13 residues. CDR1 and CDR2 (germline): SGHNT, YYREEE (reference sequence). Trimming removed 2 bases at V and 2 bases at J, with 8 bases between. CDR3 DNA: TGTGCCAGCAGCTTCGGACAAGCCTACGAGCAGTACTTC. The encoded protein is CASSFGQAYEQYF. The full variable domain, rest sourced from reference TRBV5-4 and TRBJ2-7, is ETGVTQSPTHLIKTRGQQVTLRCSSQSGHNTVSWYQQALGQGPQFIFQYYREEENGRGNFPPRFSGLQFPNYSSELNVNALELDDSALYLCASSFGQAYEQYFGPGTRLTVT.